This T cell receptor beta chain derives from a study of blood T cell repertoires in COVID-19. Study overall: Sources were T cells, B-cell-depleted T cells, or PBMCs; the material itself was cDNA or gDNA.

This table comes from immunoSEQ multiplex PCR, and its TCRdb copy is limited to in-frame clones, with some not included. The sample shows fewer than 300,000 clones, 88% of them seen only once. Trimming removed 9 bases from V and 1 base from J, with 14 bases in between. Germline V lookup: CDR1 LNHDA, CDR2 SQIVND (reference sequence). CDR3 length equals 14 residues. Sequencing was done on a sample of peripheral blood. The sequence was obtained from a man aged 55 to 70 who had recovered from COVID-19. V and J are TRBV19 and TRBJ2-3; D possibly corresponds to TRBD1 (5 bases). The CDR3 bases are TGTGCCAGCAAGAGACAGAGCCGCACAGATACGCAGTATTTT. Protein: CASKRQSRTDTQYF. Complete variable domain (other parts from reference TRBV19 and TRBJ2-3): DGGITQSPKYLFRKEGQNVTLSCEQNLNHDAMYWYRQDPGQGLRLIYYSQIVNDFQKGDIAEGYSVSREKKESFPLTVTSAQKNPTAFYLCASKRQSRTDTQYFGPGTRLTVL.